The rows below give T cell receptor beta chains drawn from one sample of a study of blood T cell repertoires in COVID-19. Generated by immunoSEQ multiplex PCR, the TCRdb table keeps only in-frame clones and is missing some. The sample comprises some 290,000 clones, approximately 87% of which are singletons, and 2.5% to 3.5% rests with the top ten. The material sequenced was peripheral blood. These receptors came from a woman aged 25 to 39 with COVID-19, enrolled during active disease. Both conserved end residues are part of each CDR3. Fields, in order: V gene, J gene, CDR3 protein.

TRBV19,TRBJ1-6,CASSFGTRGNSPLHF
TRBV5-1,TRBJ2-7,CASSLVTGVTNEQYF
TRBV7-9,TRBJ1-3,CASSFRTFKDSGNTIYF
TRBV4-1,TRBJ1-2,CASSQAQKRAYTF
TRBV7-8,TRBJ2-7,CASSPRLAGVGRSYEQYF
TRBV3-1/TRBV3-2,TRBJ1-1,CASETLGNTEAFF
TRBV11-2,TRBJ1-2,CASSRRYGYTF
TRBV30,TRBJ2-5,CAWSFGGTQETQYF
TRBV29-1,TRBJ1-5,CSVGWGRGSNQPQHF
TRBV20-1,TRBJ2-1,CSARTVYEQFF
TRBV18,TRBJ2-5,CASSLERQIQETQYF
TRBV28,TRBJ1-3,CASSLRDRVSEGNTIYF
TRBV7-2,TRBJ1-5,CASSLLDRTNQPQHF
TRBV11-2,TRBJ1-1,CASSLAAGPNTEAFF
TRBV5-1,TRBJ2-7,CASSLARGASYEQYF
TRBV14,TRBJ2-7,CASSSGFGGTYEQYF
TRBV18,TRBJ2-7,CASSPGTDYEQYF
TRBV19,TRBJ1-1,CASSIPQGGWAFF
TRBV12-2,TRBJ2-3,CASRSRWTSGRPLSTDTQYF
TRBV9,TRBJ2-2,CASSVDRGNTGELFF
TRBV2,TRBJ1-1,CASRGGQSINTEAFF
TRBV27,TRBJ1-2,CASSSQDYGYTF
TRBV7-2,TRBJ2-5,CASSLELAGGPWTQYF
TRBV28,TRBJ1-1,CASSPQVVSAEAFF
TRBV5-8,TRBJ2-1,CASTSYRALLRNEQFF
TRBV4-1,TRBJ1-1,CASSRGTGAFWDTEAFF
TRBV5-1,TRBJ2-5,CASSFRSGQETQYF
TRBV5-8,TRBJ2-3,CASSLGTGVLTDTQYF
TRBV5-1,TRBJ2-1,CASSLAVFGTGTNEQFF
TRBV7-7,TRBJ1-2,CASSSGRQPNTTSNYGYTF
TRBV14,TRBJ1-1,CASSQDSKGSYTEAFF
TRBV5-5,TRBJ2-2,CASSHTRDTLLNTGELFF
TRBV10-1,TRBJ1-1,CASTLDIPTEAFF
TRBV30,TRBJ2-1,CAWSPSSYNEQFF
TRBV12-5,TRBJ1-1,CASGLTRTPAGNTEAFF
TRBV10-1,TRBJ2-7,CASSQGYEQYF
TRBV7-3,TRBJ2-3,CASSPLASTDTQYF
TRBV18,TRBJ1-2,CASSPQAGYGYTF
TRBV7-8,TRBJ2-1,CASSYDLWGLAGQTTYNEQFF
TRBV19,TRBJ2-5,CASSRLAGETQYF
TRBV11-2,TRBJ1-1,CASSPSLNTEAFF
TRBV6-6,TRBJ1-4,CASSPGTGGEKLFF
TRBV7-9,TRBJ2-7,CASSLAGTGSAEQYF
TRBV21-1,TRBJ1-5,CASRRAGTGPNQPQHF
TRBV30,TRBJ2-7,CAWSPPETGVHEQYF
TRBV16,TRBJ1-1,CASSQSNQGILVLGNMNTEAFF
TRBV6-1,TRBJ1-3,CASGQATSGNTIYF
TRBV18,TRBJ1-1,CASSDRYTEAFF
TRBV27,TRBJ1-5,CASSPGATGHNQPQHF
TRBV6-5,TRBJ2-7,CASSWAPPYEQYF
TRBV3-1/TRBV3-2,TRBJ2-1,CASSPREDEQFF
TRBV18,TRBJ2-7,CASSPTQGWEQYF